Detailed here is one T cell receptor beta chain. This clonotype was seen at least ten times. Which antigen it targets is not known. It has no much larger one-base neighbor in the sample; base qualities were not kept. This entry comes from a study of T cells in Graves' hyperthyroidism and ophthalmopathy (dated by TCRdb to the late 2010s). Background for the entire study: A discovery cohort of roughly 96 patients, approximately 44 with Graves' ophthalmopathy and roughly 59 with stable Graves' hyperthyroidism, was used to find distinguishing TCR V-J signatures. An independent validation cohort of under 20 hyperthyroidism patients and 17 patients who later progressed to ophthalmopathy tested prospective prediction of ophthalmopathy. The approximately 100 discovery patients were divided at random into training and test sets in a 7:3 ratio. In six Graves' hyperthyroidism patients, the study also compared T-cell repertoires from thyroid tissue with T-cell repertoires from blood. Once sampling was done, hyperthyroidism patients were given methimazole at a starting dose of 30 mg daily, whereas ophthalmopathy patients were given high-dose intravenous methylprednisolone. TCR Vbeta CDR3 sequencing of roughly 140 peripheral blood samples (under 45 ophthalmopathy, roughly 74 hyperthyroidism and around 17 progressor patients) is reported in the paper. The full study reports these points: A 13 V-J signature model separated ophthalmopathy from stable hyperthyroidism, with roughly 88% sensitivity and around 84% specificity in cross-validation and 80%/75% in testing. In validation, the model predicted progression to ophthalmopathy a median of around six months before onset, with about 71% sensitivity and about 72% specificity. No statistical method was used to set the sample size in advance, and investigators knew the group allocation. Most expanded thyroid clonotypes (frequency above 0.001) were also found in blood, which suggests that blood repertoires may mirror thyroid immune responses.

The TCR beta CDR3 regions were amplified from RNA transcripts. The first round of RT-PCR for the TCR CDR3 was performed with the HTBI primer set and the Qiagen OneStep RT-PCR kit. The libraries were constructed in a second round of multiplex PCR and then size-selected and purified. The libraries were sequenced on an Illumina HiSeq2000 using paired-end 100 bp reads. The study's own analysis went as follows. SOAPnuke was used to process the raw data, removing reads that contained adapters or uncalled bases, had a mean Phred below 15, or lacked an exact match to the constant primer or identifier. High-quality paired reads were merged using COPE v1.2.5, and each unique nucleotide sequence was defined as a clonotype. MiTCR v1.1 was used to align the clonotypes against IMGT TRBV, TRBD and TRBJ reference segments. The analysis was restricted to V-J combinations with a frequency above 0.0001, which together covered around 99% of the repertoires. A TCS score was defined as the ratio of F50 (clonal expansion) to E x V (chaos), with BLOSUM62-based TCRdist applied between CDR3 peptides within each V-J. Welch's t-statistics and random forest reduced 450 to 600 V-J features to fewer than 15, which were used in a naive Bayes classifier (R e1071). Thyroid-blood repertoire similarity was quantified with the Morisita-Horn index. The public reads were reprocessed in TCRdb via fastp at Q25 and MiXCR, keeping in-frame beta chains. Rows with a matching CDR3 protein are joined into one entry that keeps the most common DNA and genes. TCRdb, rather than the study authors, made the V and J calls. The sample table contains around 600,000 distinct CDR3 sequences; only one count was recorded for 45% of them. The ten biggest clones cover more than 7% of the sample.

Any patient with an uncontrolled infection, another autoimmune disease, pregnancy or lactation was excluded. Diagnoses were established on the basis of clinical symptoms, serum thyroxine and TRAb, thyroid ultrasound, and orbital computed tomography. Total RNA was extracted using Trizol reagent, and RNA quality was assessed on an Agilent 2100 Bioanalyzer. As encoded in the germline V gene, CDR1 is SGHVS while CDR2 is FQNEAQ. Reading from cysteine to phenylalanine, the CDR3 counts 15 amino acids. Only the CDR3 portion is preserved as DNA: 45 bases, with reading frame beginning at the first base. V drops 3 bases and J drops 7 bases, leaving 15 bases in between.

Sequenced material: peripheral blood or thyroid tissue (not recorded which). The receptor was derived from an adult man with Graves' disease, either hyperthyroidism or ophthalmopathy (not recorded which). The chain was built from TRBV7-8 and TRBJ2-2, with a weak D call of TRBD2 (7 bases match). This receptor has the CDR3 CASSFLTGGGGELFF. The bases are TGTGCCAGCAGCTTCCTGACAGGCGGGGGCGGGGAGCTGTTTTTT.